One and the same sample provided the 13 T cell receptor beta chains below, sequenced in a study of control samples from healthy donors and cancer patients. Clones were read by immunoSEQ multiplex PCR, and TCRdb kept only the in-frame ones, dropping some. The repertoire includes around 120,000 clones, around 89% of them detected once, and over 2% sits in the top ten. Sample: blood. The receptors stem from a woman in her seventies in good health.

J is TRBJ2-3 and V is TRBV11-3, with 11 bases that match TRBD2. This CDR3 region has 14 residues. With V trimmed by 5 bases and J by 4 bases, 2 bases remained unmatched. The germline V gene encodes CDR1 SGHNT and CDR2 YENEEA. DNA of the CDR3: TGTGCCAGCAGCGCGACTAGCGGGGCAGATACGCAGTATTTT. Residues: CASSATSGADTQYF.

CDR3 residues: CASNPPGQSTEAFF. The CDR3, as DNA: TGTGCCAGCAACCCTCCGGGACAAAGCACTGAAGCTTTCTTT. The genes are TRBV4-2 and TRBJ1-1, with D possibly matching TRBD1 (6 bases). Between the trimmed V and J ends, which lost 7 bases and 4 bases, there was a span of 16 bases. Germline V gene lookup returns CDR1 LGHNA and CDR2 YNFKEQ. This CDR3 has 14 residues.

CDR3 DNA sequence: TGTGCCATCAACAGTCCCGGGACAACTATCAACTATGGCTACACCTTC. Its translation is CAINSPGTTINYGYTF. This rearrangement joins TRBV10-3 to TRBJ1-2; D is possibly TRBD1 (6 bases). The CDR3 consists of 16 residues. Germline V gene sequence: CDR1 ENHRY, CDR2 SYGVKD. The germline V and J ends were trimmed by 7 bases and 2 bases, with 20 bases remaining between them.

The rearrangement uses TRBV19 and TRBJ2-7; 7 nucleotides agree with TRBD1. Looked up from germline, CDR1 is LNHDA and CDR2 is SQIVND (reference sequence). V gave up 4 bases and J gave up 0 bases; unmatched junction bases: 12. The CDR3 is 17 amino acids. The CDR3 region has the DNA TGTGCCAGTAGTAGGACAGGTCACCCAGCCGACTCCTACGAGCAGTACTTC. Translating gives CASSRTGHPADSYEQYF.

V gene TRBV7-9 combines with J gene TRBJ2-5; D remains unclear. Germline CDR1 and CDR2: SEHNR and FQNEAQ (reference sequence). V was cut by 5 bases and J by 4 bases, with 11 bases left in between. CDR3 size: 13 residues. The CDR3: CASSPMGSETQYF. The CDR3 region has the DNA TGTGCCAGCAGCCCCATGGGGTCAGAGACCCAGTACTTC.

The gene calls are TRBV7-9 and TRBJ2-1; the match to TRBD2 covers 11 bases. Per the germline V gene, CDR1 is SEHNR and CDR2 is FQNEAQ (reference sequence). There are 16 residues in the CDR3. The J segment lost 7 bases and the V segment lost 6 bases, leaving 11 bases of the junction unmatched. CDR3 sequence: CASSTSGGATLNEQFF. The CDR3 nucleotides read TGTGCCAGCAGTACTAGCGGGGGCGCCACATTGAATGAGCAGTTCTTC.

The rearrangement uses TRBV19 and TRBJ1-6, with a weak D call TRBD1 (5 bases). The V gene lost 6 bases and the J gene lost 16 bases, with 22 bases spanning the gap. The CDR3 runs 14 residues. CDR1 is LNHDA, CDR2 SQIVND, per germline (reference sequence). The DNA of the CDR3 is TGTGCCAGTAGCGATGACGGGGCCGACATTCCGCTCCACTTT. Its translation is CASSDDGADIPLHF. Using reference TRBV19 and TRBJ1-6 for the parts outside the CDR3, the full variable domain is DGGITQSPKYLFRKEGQNVTLSCEQNLNHDAMYWYRQDPGQGLRLIYYSQIVNDFQKGDIAEGYSVSREKKESFPLTVTSAQKNPTAFYLCASSDDGADIPLHFGNGTRLTVT.

V usage is TRBV6-6 and J usage is TRBJ1-2, with D possibly TRBD1 on 5 matching bases. Between the trimmed V and J ends, which lost 4 bases and 4 bases, there was a span of 10 bases. From germline, CDR1 is MNHNY and CDR2 SVGAGI (reference sequence). The length of the CDR3 is 13 residues. The CDR3 reads CASSFGQRYGYTF. In nucleotides, the CDR3 is TGTGCCAGCAGTTTCGGACAACGCTATGGCTACACCTTC.

This clone came up a few times. Other DNA sequences in the same sample also yield this CDR3. CDR3 loop: CASSLGTGGEKLFF. CDR3 coding DNA: TGTGCCAGCAGCCTTGGGACAGGCGGAGAAAAACTGTTTTTT. The rearrangement links TRBV7-9 to TRBJ1-4; 8 positions agree with TRBD1. Germline-derived CDR1 and CDR2 are SEHNR and FQNEAQ (reference sequence). The length of the CDR3 is 14 residues. V shed 5 bases, J shed 8 bases, and the junction held 7 bases outside the gene matches.

V and J are TRBV14 and TRBJ2-5; no firm D call. The CDR3 contains 11 residues. Looked up from germline, CDR1 is SGHDN and CDR2 is FVKESK. V lost 5 bases, J lost 5 bases, and 6 bases lay in between. DNA for the CDR3: TGTGCCAGCAGCAATGGGGAGACCCAGTACTTC. Its translation is CASSNGETQYF.

The rearrangement uses TRBV11-3 and TRBJ2-1, with D possibly being TRBD1 (5 bases). Germline values: CDR1 SGHNT, CDR2 YENEEA. The CDR3 contains 16 residues. The V end lost 2 bases, the J end lost 3 bases, and 14 bases lay between the germline ends. CDR3 in DNA: TGTGCCAGCAGCTTAAGGACAACCTCCAACTACAATGAGCAGTTCTTC. Translating gives CASSLRTTSNYNEQFF.

V and J are TRBV2 and TRBJ2-1; D might be TRBD1 (5 bases). CDR1 is SNHLY and CDR2 is FYNNEI in the germline V gene. This CDR3 comprises 13 residues. Trimming removed 6 bases from V and 5 bases from J, with 11 bases in between. The CDR3 coding sequence is TGTGCCAGCAGAACAGGACCGAACAATGAGCAGTTCTTC. Translated, it gives CASRTGPNNEQFF.

J is TRBJ2-1 and V is TRBV7-3; TRBD2 aligns across 12 bases. Losses at the gene ends were 0 bases for V and 7 bases for J; bases not matched to a gene: 4. Germline-derived CDR1 and CDR2 are SGHTA and FQGTGA. CDR3 length equals 16 residues. CDR3 sequence: CASSLTTSGGKNEQFF. For the CDR3, the DNA is TGTGCCAGCAGCTTAACCACTAGCGGGGGGAAGAATGAGCAGTTCTTC.